The entry below describes one T cell receptor beta chain. Its specificity is unknown. Reverse transcription of all isolated RNA meant that expressed TCRB transcripts were sequenced. Profiled with immunoSEQ multiplex PCR; TCRdb holds only in-frame clones, not every one. The sample consists of some 160,000 clones, about 8.3% of them appearing once. The CDR3 length is 14 residues. CDR1 is SGHTA, CDR2 FQGNSA, per germline. The V and J ends lost 5 bases and 5 bases respectively, with 15 bases between them. This specimen belongs to a study of beta chain features in type 1 diabetes. The overall study: The examined sorted cells totaled about 98 million across samples.

General study points: Type 1 diabetes patients had moderately but significantly shorter TCRB CDR3s in all four CD4+ subsets. Shorter templates may be favored by PCR, equally so in patients and controls.

The chain is built from TRBV7-2 and TRBJ2-5; the D gene is possibly TRBD2 (5 bases). The source is a woman in her late teens or twenties with type 1 diabetes. Sequenced input: central memory CD4+ T cells from blood. Here the CDR3 DNA reads TGTGCCAGCAGCCCCTCGAGGGCCGGGGAGACCCAGTACTTC. Its translation: CASSPSRAGETQYF.